What follows are 12 T cell receptor beta chains derived from one specimen sequenced in a study of patients and donors after allogeneic stem cell transplantation. Each CDR3 protein is one row after TCRdb ran MiXCR on the RT-PCR reads. Here the sample spans about 160,000 distinct CDR3 sequences, approximately 24% being singletons. The sample consisted of blood, either unsorted or a sorted T cell fraction (not recorded which). Receptor source: a human donor who was either an allogeneic HSCT recipient or a stem cell or donor lymphocyte infusion donor (not recorded which). It is not recorded whose cells these are; they may come from a transplant donor.

This clonotype has ten or more counts. The chain combines TRBV12-3 or TRBV12-4 with TRBJ1-1, with 11 bases fitting TRBD1. The length of the CDR3 is 17 residues. The V gene end was trimmed by 2 bases and the J gene end by 4 bases; junction bases not matched to a gene: 9. The CDR3 region is CASSLPGQGVGITEAFF. The CDR3 DNA reads as TGTGCCAGCAGTTTACCGGGACAGGGGGTGGGAATCACTGAAGCTTTCTTT.

V and J are TRBV12-3 or TRBV12-4 and TRBJ2-1, with D perhaps TRBD2 (6 bases). V shed 2 bases and J shed 1 base, with 6 bases lying between them. The CDR3 loop spans 14 amino acids. CDR3 protein: CASSLRESYNEQFF. The CDR3 DNA follows: TGTGCCAGCAGTTTACGGGAGTCCTACAATGAGCAGTTCTTC.

This rearrangement joins TRBV20-1 to TRBJ2-1; D gene unclear. This CDR3 is 14 amino acids long. Germline V gene data show CDR1 as DFQATT and CDR2 as SNEGSKA (reference sequence). Trimming pared 3 bases from V and 0 bases from J, leaving 9 bases between. CDR3 nucleotide sequence: TGCAGTGCTAGGGCGGAGAGCTCCTACAATGAGCAGTTCTTC. Translation gives CSARAESSYNEQFF.

This clonotype was seen only a few times. The chain links TRBV29-1 to TRBJ1-2, with D perhaps TRBD1 (5 bases). Germline lookup yields CDR1 SQVTM and CDR2 ANQGSEA. This CDR3 is built from 18 residues. V was shortened by 4 bases and J by 0 bases, with 24 bases between the two germline ends. In DNA form, the CDR3 reads TGCAGCGTTGTCCCGGGGGAGGGCCACCGTGGCGCTAACTATGGCTACACCTTC. This gives the protein CSVVPGEGHRGANYGYTF. Supplemented by reference TRBV29-1 and TRBJ1-2, the full variable domain reads SAVISQKPSRDICQRGTSLTIQCQVDSQVTMMFWYRQQPGQSLTLIATANQGSEATYESGFVIDKFPISRPNLTFSTLTVSNMSPEDSSIYLCSVVPGEGHRGANYGYTFGSGTRLTVV.

This clonotype was seen once. This may be a read error: a much more frequent sequence differs by one nucleotide. The chain couples TRBV9 to TRBJ1-1; D ambiguous. Germline V gene lookup returns CDR1 SGDLS and CDR2 YYNGEE. V shed 4 bases and J shed 6 bases, with 13 bases lying between them. The CDR3 extends over 13 amino acids. DNA of the CDR3: TGTGCCAGCAGCTCCACCGGGTTCCCTGAAGCTTTCTTT. This encodes CASSSTGFPEAFF.

The chain is built from TRBV12-3 or TRBV12-4 and TRBJ2-7; possible D gene TRBD1, 5 bases. The CDR3 runs to 14 residues. The germline V and J ends were trimmed by 0 bases and 3 bases, with 9 bases remaining between them. CDR3 nucleotides: TGTGCCAGCAGTTTAGCACCGACAGTCTACGAGCAGTACTTC. Amino acids: CASSLAPTVYEQYF.

The chain recombines TRBV6-5 with TRBJ2-2; 9 positions agree with TRBD1. This CDR3 contains 16 residues. The trim removed 2 bases at V and 1 base at J, leaving 2 bases unmatched. Germline CDR1 reads MNHEY; CDR2 reads SVGAGI. The CDR3 coding sequence is TGTGCCAGCAGTTACAGGGACAGGGAGAACACCGGGGAGCTGTTTTTT. This sequence encodes CASSYRDRENTGELFF.

This sequence joins TRBV5-1 and TRBJ1-6; 9 positions match TRBD1. The CDR3 contains 16 residues. Germline V CDR1 and CDR2: SGHRS, YFSETQ. With 2 bases clipped from V and 7 bases from J, the junction kept 7 bases outside the gene matches. CDR3 region: CASSLDPGTGNSPLHF. CDR3 coding DNA: TGCGCCAGCAGCTTAGACCCAGGGACAGGGAATTCACCCCTCCACTTT.

This clonotype appeared many times. This sequence joins TRBV15 and TRBJ1-3; no reliable D call. This CDR3 spans 15 amino acids. V dropped 0 bases and J dropped 3 bases, with 9 bases sitting between them. Germline-derived CDR1 and CDR2 are LNHNV and YYDKDF (reference sequence). CDR3 region: CATSRDTNLGNTIYF. The CDR3 DNA sequence: TGTGCCACCAGCAGAGACACCAATCTTGGAAACACCATATATTTT.

This clonotype was detected a few times. The chain is built from TRBV12-3 or TRBV12-4 and TRBJ2-7; tentative D call: TRBD2 (6 bases). Trimming pared 5 bases from V and 3 bases from J, leaving 14 bases between. The CDR3 contains 14 residues. The CDR3: CASSELSGYYEQYF. In DNA form, the CDR3 reads TGTGCCAGCAGTGAGCTGAGCGGGTACTACGAGCAGTACTTC.

The V gene is TRBV29-1, the J gene TRBJ2-7; D is unresolved. This CDR3 contains 12 residues. Per germline, CDR1 SQVTM and CDR2 ANQGSEA. V lost 4 bases, J lost 1 base, and 8 bases lay in between. The CDR3 reads CSVGRLSYEQYF. The CDR3 region has the DNA TGCAGCGTTGGCAGGTTGTCCTACGAGCAGTACTTC.

A few counts support this clonotype. The rearrangement uses TRBV7-2 and TRBJ2-3, with 13 nucleotides matching TRBD2. Germline CDR1 SGHTA, CDR2 FQGNSA. V lost 4 bases, J lost 6 bases, and 4 bases stayed unmatched. The CDR3 has 15 amino acids. CDR3 DNA: TGTGCCAGCAGCTGGACTAGCGGGGGTTTGGATACGCAGTATTTT. Protein sequence: CASSWTSGGLDTQYF.